This TCR beta chain came from a study of T cell responses to AZD1222 COVID-19 vaccine. This clone showed up just once. The target antigen is unknown. The repertoire was sequenced with immunoSEQ multiplex PCR; TCRdb's copy has only in-frame clones and lacks some. The sample records roughly 110,000 clones, around nine tenths being singletons. Study results and caveats: Clonal diversity was possibly underestimated, and the donors were mostly white British, with more females. Variant regions that are unmutated are reportedly the target of nearly half of spike-specific TCRs.

The CDR3 is 14 amino acids. Germline CDR1 reads MDHEN; CDR2 reads SYDVKM. V was trimmed by 2 bases and J by 4 bases, leaving 11 bases between them. The chain couples TRBV28 to TRBJ2-5; D tentatively reads TRBD1 or TRBD2 (5 bases each). The source is an adult in good health. The sample in question was peripheral blood, obtained on day 0 of AZD1222 vaccination. The CDR3 loop reads CASSLTSRGETQYF. The CDR3 DNA reads as TGTGCCAGCAGTTTAACTTCGAGGGGAGAGACCCAGTACTTC.